The entry below gives a single T cell receptor beta chain sequence along with its context. Controls were healthy donors (matched for age and sex). Both CD4+ and CD8+ T cells were negatively isolated, and TEMRA cells underwent FACS enrichment. The data stem from a study of CD8 T cells in Susac syndrome. Germline CDR1 DFQATT, CDR2 SNEGSKA (reference sequence). Trimming pared 8 bases from V and 2 bases from J, leaving 9 bases between. CDR3 size: 12 residues. Reverse transcription of roughly 0.5 to 1 ug RNA was performed with random hexamers. TCRdb reprocessed the immunoSEQ multiplex PCR reads with MiXCR, giving one entry per CDR3 protein. The data hold roughly 150,000 distinct CDR3 sequences, with 92% observed a single time.

This TCR was sampled from a human donor in good health. Sequencing used CD4+ T cells from PBMCs. This rearrangement joins TRBV20-1 to TRBJ2-2; D is possibly TRBD1 (5 bases). CDR3 residues: CSPWGNTGELFF. The CDR3 coding sequence is TGCAGTCCCTGGGGCAACACCGGGGAGCTGTTTTTT.